The clone carrying this T cell receptor beta chain showed up many times. The sample belongs to a study of T cells in Graves' hyperthyroidism and ophthalmopathy. The overall study: Peripheral blood was drawn at first diagnosis, prior to all treatment.

Extraction of PBMCs used roughly 10 ml of fresh peripheral blood. RNA transcripts were the template for amplifying TCR beta CDR3 regions. A set of HTBI primers served as the primers for a first-round RT-PCR of the TCR CDR3. One entry per CDR3 protein, called by TCRdb with MiXCR from the multiplex PCR reads. The sample holds over 350,000 distinct CDR3 sequences, about 14% seen once. This TCR came from a man over 45 with Graves' ophthalmopathy. Input material: blood.

The CDR3 region has the DNA TGTGCCACTGAGCGGGCTATCTCCTACAATGAGCAGTTCTTC. Amino acids: CATERAISYNEQFF. The chain uses TRBV6-1 and TRBJ2-1; TRBD2 might be the D (6 bases). Per the germline V gene, CDR1 is MNHNS and CDR2 is SASEGT. V was shortened by 10 bases and J by 0 bases, with 13 bases between the two germline ends. The length of the CDR3 is 14 residues.